These 5 T cell receptor beta chains were sequenced from one sample in a study of blood T cell repertoires in COVID-19. Generated by immunoSEQ multiplex PCR, the TCRdb table keeps only in-frame clones and is missing some. The sample carries about 460,000 clones, approximately 90% recorded once. Material for sequencing was PBMCs or T cells enriched from blood (not recorded which). All receptors come from a woman aged 55-70 years who had recovered from COVID-19.

The CDR3 DNA is TGTGCCAGCAGCCCCGACAGCTCTAACTATGGCTACACCTTC. It codes for CASSPDSSNYGYTF. The chain has TRBV9 and TRBJ1-2, with a tentative D call TRBD1 (5 bases). The CDR3 runs to 14 residues. V dropped 4 bases and J dropped 0 bases, with 10 bases sitting between them. CDR1 is SGDLS, CDR2 YYNGEE, per germline.

The V and J genes are TRBV6-1 and TRBJ1-2; D might be TRBD1 (6 bases). This CDR3 comprises 15 residues. Germline assignment: CDR1 MNHNS and CDR2 SASEGT. V lost 1 base to trimming and J lost 4 bases, with 13 bases between them. Written as DNA, the CDR3 is TGTGCCAGCAGTGAAGTAGGCAGGGGCCCCTATGGCTACACCTTC. Its protein is CASSEVGRGPYGYTF.

The V call is TRBV5-4, the J call TRBJ2-7; D call uncertain. Germline V gives CDR1 SGHNT, CDR2 YYREEE (reference sequence). Between the trimmed V and J ends, which lost 0 bases and 0 bases, there was a span of 7 bases. The CDR3 is made up of 14 amino acids. The DNA of the CDR3 is TGTGCCAGCAGCTTGGGACACAGCTCCTACGAGCAGTACGTC. This translates into CASSLGHSSYEQYV.

The gene calls are TRBV5-1 and TRBJ2-3, with 8 bases fitting TRBD1. The CDR3 totals 16 residues. Losses at the gene ends were 2 bases for V and 5 bases for J; bases not matched to a gene: 10. From germline, CDR1 is SGHRS and CDR2 YFSETQ. The CDR3 loop reads CASSLPQTGARDTQYF. In DNA form, the CDR3 reads TGCGCCAGCAGCTTACCCCAGACAGGGGCGAGAGATACGCAGTATTTT.

This chain connects TRBV6-5 to TRBJ1-6; D unresolved. The CDR3 contains 11 residues. With 11 bases removed from V and 9 bases from J, the gap between germline ends came to 11 bases. CDR1 is MNHEY and CDR2 is SVGAGI in the germline V gene. The CDR3 sequence is CASSRSSPLHF. DNA for the CDR3: TGTGCCTCCAGCAGGTCTTCACCCCTCCACTTT.